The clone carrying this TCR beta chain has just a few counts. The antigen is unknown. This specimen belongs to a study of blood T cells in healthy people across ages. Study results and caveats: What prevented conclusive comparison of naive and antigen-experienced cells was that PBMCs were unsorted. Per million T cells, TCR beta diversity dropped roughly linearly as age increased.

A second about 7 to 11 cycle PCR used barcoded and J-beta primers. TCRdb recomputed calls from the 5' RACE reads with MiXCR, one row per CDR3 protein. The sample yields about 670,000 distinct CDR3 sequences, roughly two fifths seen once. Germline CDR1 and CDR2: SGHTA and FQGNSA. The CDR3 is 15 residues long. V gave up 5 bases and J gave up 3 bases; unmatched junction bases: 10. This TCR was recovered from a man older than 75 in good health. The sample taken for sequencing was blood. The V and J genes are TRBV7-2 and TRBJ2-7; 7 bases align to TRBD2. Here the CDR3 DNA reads TGTGCCAGCAGCACCAGGACTAGTAGTGTCTACGAGCAGTACTTC. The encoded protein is CASSTRTSSVYEQYF.